This T cell receptor beta chain was retrieved from a study of control samples from healthy donors and cancer patients. Looked up from germline, CDR1 is GTSNPN and CDR2 is SVGIG (reference sequence). V shed 3 bases and J 8 bases; nucleotides not matched to a gene: 5. The CDR3 extends over 12 amino acids. Using immunoSEQ multiplex PCR, the repertoire was profiled, and TCRdb retains in-frame clones only, with some absent. The table has roughly 120,000 clones, 80% to 90% seen once; the top ten hold less than 1.5%. The chain joins TRBV30 to TRBJ1-1; TRBD1 matches at 8 bases. The source is a woman between 45 and 65 years old with colorectal cancer. Sequencing was done on a sample of PBMCs. The CDR3 is CAWSKGQAEAFF. As DNA, the CDR3 is TGTGCCTGGAGCAAGGGACAGGCCGAAGCTTTCTTT.